This T cell receptor (beta chain) was profiled in a study of T cell responses to AZD1222 COVID-19 vaccine. Study-wide points: White British people made up most donors, females outnumbered males, and clonal diversity was possibly underestimated. Increased Spike-specific TCR breadth and depth were observed after two AZD1222 doses.

As regards this clone: What it binds is unknown. A junction end diverges from the germline sequence, so it may reflect a read error.

The CDR3 totals 12 residues. CDR1 and CDR2 (germline): SSHAT, FNYEAQ (reference sequence). Profiling relied on immunoSEQ multiplex PCR, and the TCRdb table lists in-frame clones only, not all of them. This table has 90,000 to 140,000 clones, more than 75% appearing once. This receptor was obtained from an adult in good health. This chain joins TRBV7-7 and TRBJ2-5; no reliable D call. This specimen was peripheral blood, taken on day 0 of AZD1222 vaccination. DNA of the CDR3: TGTGCTAGCAGCCCAGTTGGAGAGACCCAGTACTTC. Its protein is CASSPVGETQYF.